The sequence of this T cell receptor beta chain was determined in a study of T cell responses to AZD1222 COVID-19 vaccine (dated by TCRdb to 2020 to 2023). Describing the broader study: AZD1222 recipients given second doses at about 4 weeks or at about 12 weeks were pooled, since spike-specific TCR depth and breadth were not found to differ between the two schedules. TCR sequencing was performed for over 230 trial participants, of whom around 200 were given two doses of AZD1222 and around 25 were given two doses of MenACWY control vaccine. Trial participants were enrolled by age into subgroups of 18-55, 56-69 and 70-plus years, and around 150, 28 and 57 TCR-sequenced participants, respectively, were included in these subgroups.

Per the publication, the time point label means: baseline before first vaccination. The vaccinee samples were drawn from two UK trials, COV001 and COV002, one of which was a single-blind randomized controlled phase 2/3 trial testing AZD1222 (ChAdOx1 nCoV-19) in healthy adults. Trial participant PBMC samples were collected at day 0 and day 28 after the second dose for TCRbeta chain sequencing. This clone was detected only once. What antigen it recognizes has not been identified. Base qualities are not recorded, but no much larger clone differs from it by a single base. The CDR3 regions of human TCRbeta chains were subjected to immunosequencing. The paper's processing steps were these. Repertoire TCRs were matched against a reference library of SARS-CoV-2-specific TCRs generated with the MIRA antigen-specificity platform. Breadth was defined as the fraction of unique TCRs that were SARS-CoV-2-associated, and depth was defined as the fraction of total T cells that were SARS-CoV-2-associated. Using the MIRA data, each spike-specific TCR was mapped to the spike region that the TCR reacts to and placed in a CD4 or CD8 class. Log10-transformed breadth and depth values were compared by one-way ANOVA with Sidak's multiple comparisons tests. TCRdb limited this immuneACCESS table to in-frame rearrangements with V and J called. A share of clones is missing; checked studies link under half to unresolved V genes, and the rest is unexplained. The DNA was the basis for D and trimming; V, J and clone size are from that table. This sample comprises 150,000 or so clones, around 89% of them detected only once. Together, the top ten hold 2.5% to 4% of the sample.

Study-wide findings and limitations: Reportedly, almost half of the unique spike-specific TCRs recognized epitopes lying outside the regions that are mutated in the B.1.351 and B.1.1.7 variants. The vaccine-associated CD4 TCRs covered the entire spike protein, and the dominant responses fell in regions 160-218 and 743-854. The 56-69-year group was small, and its depth increase did not reach significance, likely because of low power. Conclusions about previously exposed vaccinees are limited, since just five or six AZD1222 recipients were seropositive for SARS-CoV-2 at baseline. Most participants were white British and females outnumbered males, and the authors suggested that clonal diversity may have been underestimated. After two AZD1222 doses, spike-specific TCR breadth and depth were significantly higher than at day 0 and than in MenACWY recipients. No day 14 peak-response samples were available, so repertoires were characterized only after the peak T cell response.

The sequenced sample was peripheral blood, obtained on day 0 of AZD1222 vaccination. This sequence was found in an adult in good health.

The CDR3 loop reads CASSEADSYEQYF. The nucleotide sequence reads as follows: TGCGCCAGCAGTGAGGCAGACTCCTACGAGCAGTACTTC. Recombination connected TRBV10-2 to TRBJ2-7; no D gene call is confident. CDR3 length: 13 amino acids, cysteine to phenylalanine. Only the CDR3 region is kept as DNA, spanning 39 bases read in frame from base 1. CDR1 WSHSY and CDR2 SAAADI were looked up in the germline V gene. V drops 2 bases and J drops 0 bases, leaving 5 bases in between.